This T cell receptor beta chain was found in a study of cytomegalovirus exposure and HLA in healthy donors. Findings of the study overall: At a 0.05 false discovery rate, a later analysis found over 15,000 TCR beta sequences to be associated with HLA alleles.

The PCR contained 60 Vbeta and 13 Jbeta primers. The protocol was immunoSEQ multiplex PCR, while the TCRdb copy is restricted to in-frame clones and leaves out a portion. In the table there are 65,000 to 75,000 clones, around 78% of which are singletons. The CDR3 runs to 16 residues. V shed 7 bases and J 2 bases; nucleotides not matched to a gene: 11. Notes on this clone: Antigen unknown.

The chain has TRBV23-1 and TRBJ2-7, with 10 bases matching TRBD1. TRBV23-1 counts as an open reading frame of uncertain function. This receptor was taken from a man aged 50 to 60 in good health and CMV-seronegative. Sequenced material: PBMCs. The CDR3 bases are TGCGCCAGCAATGACGCCAGGGACAGGGGAACCTACGAGCAGTACTTC. Protein sequence: CASNDARDRGTYEQYF.